These T cell receptor beta chains were read from a single sample in a study of cytotoxic CD8 clonotypes in ibrutinib-treated CLL. Using immunoSEQ multiplex PCR, the repertoire was profiled, and TCRdb retains in-frame clones only, with some absent. The table has 300,000 to 400,000 clones, over 55% seen once; the top ten hold 6.3%. This material consisted of PBMCs, taken after 36 months of ibrutinib treatment. Receptors were obtained from a human donor with chronic lymphocytic leukemia. CDR3s include the opening cysteine and the closing phenylalanine or tryptophan. The D gene is left open where the match is weak. A clone size is listed for some rows: how often the clone was seen (once, few, many), or a class if it is expanded.

CDR3aa: CASSLGSGTYEQYF
CDR3nt: TGTGCCAGCAGCTTAGGCTCGGGGACCTACGAGCAGTACTTC
abundance: NA
d_gene: NA
v_gene: TRBV11-3
j_gene: TRBJ2-7

CDR3aa: CASSAKPGGFDEQYF
CDR3nt: TGTGCCAGCAGCGCAAAGCCAGGGGGCTTCGACGAGCAGTACTTC
abundance: NA
d_gene: TRBD1
v_gene: TRBV9
j_gene: TRBJ2-7

CDR3aa: CASSRLALGEDTQYF
CDR3nt: TGCGCCAGCAGCCGACTAGCGCTGGGGGAAGATACGCAGTATTTT
abundance: NA
d_gene: TRBD2
v_gene: TRBV5-1
j_gene: TRBJ2-3

CDR3aa: CASSLGAGPWQPQHF
CDR3nt: TGTGCCAGCAGCCTCGGAGCAGGGCCGTGGCAGCCCCAGCATTTT
abundance: NA
d_gene: NA
v_gene: TRBV6-1
j_gene: TRBJ1-5

CDR3aa: CAISESTRTSGDNEQFF
CDR3nt: TGTGCCATCAGTGAGTCGACCCGGACTAGCGGTGACAATGAGCAGTTCTTC
abundance: NA
d_gene: TRBD2
v_gene: TRBV10-3
j_gene: TRBJ2-1

CDR3aa: CASNWANEQFF
CDR3nt: TGTGCCAGCAATTGGGCGAATGAGCAGTTCTTC
abundance: NA
d_gene: NA
v_gene: TRBV25-1
j_gene: TRBJ2-1

CDR3aa: CASSESSAQPQHF
CDR3nt: TGCGCCAGCAGTGAGTCGTCGGCTCAGCCCCAGCATTTT
abundance: few
d_gene: NA
v_gene: TRBV10-2
j_gene: TRBJ1-5

CDR3aa: CASSSPGLGTYEQYF
CDR3nt: TGTGCCAGCAGTTCTCCGGGACTAGGGACTTACGAGCAGTACTTC
abundance: NA
d_gene: TRBD2
v_gene: TRBV6-5
j_gene: TRBJ2-7

CDR3aa: CASSPHRGSTEAFF
CDR3nt: TGTGCCAGCAGTCCCCACAGGGGTAGCACTGAAGCTTTCTTT
abundance: NA
d_gene: TRBD1
v_gene: TRBV6-5
j_gene: TRBJ1-1

CDR3aa: CASSPGLYQETQYF
CDR3nt: TGTGCCAGCAGTCCCGGACTTTACCAAGAGACCCAGTACTTC
abundance: NA
d_gene: NA
v_gene: TRBV9
j_gene: TRBJ2-5

CDR3aa: CASSVSGRAYNEQFF
CDR3nt: TGTGCCAGCAGCGTAAGCGGGAGAGCCTACAATGAGCAGTTCTTC
abundance: many
d_gene: TRBD2
v_gene: TRBV11-2
j_gene: TRBJ2-1

CDR3aa: CASSLSRAGYSGANVLTF
CDR3nt: TGCGCCAGCAGCTTGAGTAGGGCAGGGTACTCTGGGGCCAACGTCCTGACTTTC
abundance: NA
d_gene: NA
v_gene: TRBV5-1
j_gene: TRBJ2-6

CDR3aa: CASSSKRGITYEQYF
CDR3nt: TGTGCCAGCAGCTCCAAGCGGGGGATCACCTACGAGCAGTACTTC
abundance: NA
d_gene: TRBD2
v_gene: TRBV7-8
j_gene: TRBJ2-7

CDR3aa: CASKGVGGDEFFHEQYF
CDR3nt: TGTGCCAGTAAAGGGGTTGGGGGCGATGAATTCTTTCACGAGCAGTACTTC
abundance: NA
d_gene: NA
v_gene: TRBV19
j_gene: TRBJ2-7

CDR3aa: CASNRDTPYEQYF
CDR3nt: TGCGCCAGCAACCGGGACACCCCCTACGAGCAGTACTTC
abundance: NA
d_gene: NA
v_gene: TRBV5-1
j_gene: TRBJ2-7

CDR3aa: CATGTGGKTQYF
CDR3nt: TGTGCCACCGGGACAGGGGGAAAGACCCAGTACTTC
abundance: NA
d_gene: TRBD1
v_gene: TRBV15
j_gene: TRBJ2-5

CDR3aa: CASSPPTGSGNTIYF
CDR3nt: TGTGCCAGCTCACCACCGACAGGATCTGGAAACACCATATATTTT
abundance: NA
d_gene: NA
v_gene: TRBV18
j_gene: TRBJ1-3

CDR3aa: CASSRTWELSSYEQYF
CDR3nt: TGCGCCAGCAGCCGAACATGGGAGCTCTCCTCCTACGAGCAGTACTTC
abundance: few
d_gene: NA
v_gene: TRBV4-3
j_gene: TRBJ2-7

CDR3aa: CASSMDNYEQYF
CDR3nt: TGCGCCAGCAGTATGGACAATTACGAGCAGTACTTC
abundance: few
d_gene: NA
v_gene: TRBV5-1
j_gene: TRBJ2-7

CDR3aa: CASSLAGLGLDTQYF
CDR3nt: TGTGCCAGCAGCCTAGCGGGGTTGGGTTTGGATACGCAGTATTTT
abundance: NA
d_gene: TRBD2
v_gene: TRBV7-3
j_gene: TRBJ2-3

CDR3aa: CASSRAGTHHQPQHF
CDR3nt: TGTGCCAGCTCGAGGGCCGGGACACACCATCAGCCCCAGCATTTT
abundance: few
d_gene: NA
v_gene: TRBV6-1
j_gene: TRBJ1-5

CDR3aa: CASSSYGRVETQYF
CDR3nt: TGCGCCAGCAGCTCGTACGGGAGGGTTGAGACCCAGTACTTC
abundance: NA
d_gene: TRBD2
v_gene: TRBV5-1
j_gene: TRBJ2-5

CDR3aa: CASSGPPIQATSGNTIYF
CDR3nt: TGTGCCAGCAGTGGGCCCCCTATTCAAGCGACTTCTGGAAACACCATATATTTT
abundance: NA
d_gene: NA
v_gene: TRBV2
j_gene: TRBJ1-3

CDR3aa: CASNPSRRYPGYEQYF
CDR3nt: TGTGCCAGCAACCCGAGCCGCAGGTATCCAGGATACGAGCAGTACTTC
abundance: NA
d_gene: NA
v_gene: TRBV28
j_gene: TRBJ2-7

CDR3aa: CAISLQGFGAEAFF
CDR3nt: TGTGCCATCAGCCTCCAGGGGTTCGGGGCTGAAGCTTTCTTT
abundance: NA
d_gene: NA
v_gene: TRBV10-3
j_gene: TRBJ1-1

CDR3aa: CASSKNRGRPTDTQYF
CDR3nt: TGTGCCAGCAGCAAGAACAGGGGGCGCCCCACAGATACGCAGTATTTT
abundance: once
d_gene: TRBD1
v_gene: TRBV5-4
j_gene: TRBJ2-3

CDR3aa: CASSLDAGTIYEQYF
CDR3nt: TGTGCCAGCAGCTTAGATGCCGGGACTATCTACGAGCAGTACTTC
abundance: NA
d_gene: TRBD2
v_gene: TRBV5-4
j_gene: TRBJ2-7

CDR3aa: CSDDRVTEAFF
CDR3nt: TGCAGCGATGACAGGGTAACTGAAGCTTTCTTT
abundance: NA
d_gene: TRBD1
v_gene: TRBV29-1
j_gene: TRBJ1-1

CDR3aa: CATSTEWSYEQYF
CDR3nt: TGTGCCACCAGCACGGAGTGGTCCTACGAGCAGTACTTC
abundance: NA
d_gene: NA
v_gene: TRBV15
j_gene: TRBJ2-7

CDR3aa: CASSLRGSTFF
CDR3nt: TGTGCCAGCAGTTTAAGAGGGTCGACTTTCTTT
abundance: NA
d_gene: NA
v_gene: TRBV28
j_gene: TRBJ1-1

CDR3aa: CASSLQGLSPYEQYF
CDR3nt: TGTGCCAGCAGCTTACAAGGGTTGTCCCCCTACGAGCAGTACTTC
abundance: few
d_gene: NA
v_gene: TRBV11-2
j_gene: TRBJ2-7

CDR3aa: CASSPGQGADTQYF
CDR3nt: TGTGCCAGCAGCCCCGGACAGGGAGCAGATACGCAGTATTTT
abundance: NA
d_gene: TRBD1
v_gene: TRBV11-3
j_gene: TRBJ2-3

CDR3aa: CASSQGLLTFDSRKTQYF
CDR3nt: TGCGCCAGCAGCCAAGGACTCCTCACGTTCGACAGCAGGAAGACCCAGTACTTC
abundance: NA
d_gene: NA
v_gene: TRBV4-1
j_gene: TRBJ2-5